The entry below describes one T cell receptor (beta chain). The data were obtained in a study of T cells in narcolepsy. Germline CDR1 and CDR2: WNHNN and SYGVQD (reference sequence). Trimming left V 8 bases short and J 8 bases short, with 24 bases between. CDR3 length equals 15 residues. The repertoire was sequenced with immunoSEQ multiplex PCR; TCRdb's copy has only in-frame clones and lacks some. The data contain approximately 24,000 clones, about 80% of them seen just once; the ten biggest clones take up approximately 0.69%. The sequenced sample was CD45RA- memory CD4+ T cells from PBMCs. The sequence was obtained from a human donor with narcolepsy. The rearrangement links TRBV10-1 to TRBJ1-2; weak D call: TRBD1 (5 bases). DNA of the CDR3: TGCGCCAGCGCCTGGTGGAAGGGGCGGTCTCAAGGCTACACCTTC. Amino acids: CASAWWKGRSQGYTF.